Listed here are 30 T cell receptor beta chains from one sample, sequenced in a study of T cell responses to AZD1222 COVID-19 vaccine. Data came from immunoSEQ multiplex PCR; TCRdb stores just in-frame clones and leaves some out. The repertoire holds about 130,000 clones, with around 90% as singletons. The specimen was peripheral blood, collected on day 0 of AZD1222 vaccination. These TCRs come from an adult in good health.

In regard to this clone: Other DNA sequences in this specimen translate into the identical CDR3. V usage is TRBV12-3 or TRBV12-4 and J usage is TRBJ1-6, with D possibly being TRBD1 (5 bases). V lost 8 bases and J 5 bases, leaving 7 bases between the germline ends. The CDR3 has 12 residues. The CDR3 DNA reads TGTGCCAGCCAAGGGGATAATTCACCCCTCCACTTT. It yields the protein CASQGDNSPLHF.

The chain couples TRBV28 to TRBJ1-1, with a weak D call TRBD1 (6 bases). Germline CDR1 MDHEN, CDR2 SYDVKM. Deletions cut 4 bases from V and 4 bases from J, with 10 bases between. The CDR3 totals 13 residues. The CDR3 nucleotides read TGTGCCAGCAGTTCACAGGGTACCACTGAAGCTTTCTTT. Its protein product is CASSSQGTTEAFF.

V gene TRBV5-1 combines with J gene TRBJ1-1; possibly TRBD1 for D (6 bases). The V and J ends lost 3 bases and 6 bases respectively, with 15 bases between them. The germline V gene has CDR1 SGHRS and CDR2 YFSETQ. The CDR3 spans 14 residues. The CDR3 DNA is TGCGCCAGCAGCTCGGGACGGGGGCCGTCTGAAGCTTTCTTT. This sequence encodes CASSSGRGPSEAFF.

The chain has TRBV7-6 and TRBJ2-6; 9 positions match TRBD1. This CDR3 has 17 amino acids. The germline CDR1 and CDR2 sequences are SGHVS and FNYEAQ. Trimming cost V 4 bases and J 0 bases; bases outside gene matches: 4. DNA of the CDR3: TGTGCCAGCAGCTACGGGACAGGGTCCTCTGGGGCCAACGTCCTGACTTTC. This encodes CASSYGTGSSGANVLTF.

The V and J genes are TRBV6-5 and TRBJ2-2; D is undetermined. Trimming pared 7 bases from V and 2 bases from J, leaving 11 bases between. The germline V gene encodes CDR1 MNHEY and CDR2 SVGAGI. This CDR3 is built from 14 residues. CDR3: CASTIDRNTGELFF. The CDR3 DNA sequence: TGTGCCAGCACGATCGATAGAAACACCGGGGAGCTGTTTTTT.

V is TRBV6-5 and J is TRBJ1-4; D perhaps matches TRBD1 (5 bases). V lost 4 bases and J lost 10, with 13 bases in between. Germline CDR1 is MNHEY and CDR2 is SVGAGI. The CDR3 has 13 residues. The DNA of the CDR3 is TGTGCCAGCAGTTCAGGGTATGGTGGAAAACTGTTTTTT. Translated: CASSSGYGGKLFF.

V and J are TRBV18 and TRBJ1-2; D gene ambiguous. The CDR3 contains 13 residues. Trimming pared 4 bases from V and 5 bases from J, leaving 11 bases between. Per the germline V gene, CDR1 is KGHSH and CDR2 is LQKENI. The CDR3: CASSLLQIYGYTF. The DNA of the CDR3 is TGTGCCAGCTCACTCCTTCAAATTTATGGCTACACCTTC.

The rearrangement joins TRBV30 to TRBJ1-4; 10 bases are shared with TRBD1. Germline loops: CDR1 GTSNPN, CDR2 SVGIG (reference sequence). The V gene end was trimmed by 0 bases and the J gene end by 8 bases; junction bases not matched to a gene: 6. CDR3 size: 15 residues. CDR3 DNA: TGTGCCTGGAGTGTTAGACAGGGGGCTGCGGAAAAACTGTTTTTT. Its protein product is CAWSVRQGAAEKLFF.

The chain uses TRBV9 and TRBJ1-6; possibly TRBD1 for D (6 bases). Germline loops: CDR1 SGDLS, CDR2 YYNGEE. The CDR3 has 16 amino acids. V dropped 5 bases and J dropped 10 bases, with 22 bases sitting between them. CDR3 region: CASSLKGGARDSPLHF. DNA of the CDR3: TGTGCCAGCAGTCTGAAGGGGGGGGCGCGTGACTCACCCCTCCACTTT.

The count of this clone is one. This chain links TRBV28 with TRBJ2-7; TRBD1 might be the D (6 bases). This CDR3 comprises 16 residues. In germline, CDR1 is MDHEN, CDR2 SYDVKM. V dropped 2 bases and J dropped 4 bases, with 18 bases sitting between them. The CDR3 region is CASSLLRGNKIYEQYF. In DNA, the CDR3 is TGTGCCAGCAGTTTACTAAGGGGGAACAAAATTTACGAGCAGTACTTC.

In DNA form, the CDR3 reads TGTGCCAGCAGTTTGGGGGGGAAAGAGACCCAGTACTTC. It specifies CASSLGGKETQYF. This chain joins TRBV28 and TRBJ2-5, with 7 bases aligning to TRBD2. The germline V gene encodes CDR1 MDHEN and CDR2 SYDVKM. CDR3 length equals 13 residues. V lost 3 bases to trimming and J lost 3 bases; unmatched junction nucleotides: 1.

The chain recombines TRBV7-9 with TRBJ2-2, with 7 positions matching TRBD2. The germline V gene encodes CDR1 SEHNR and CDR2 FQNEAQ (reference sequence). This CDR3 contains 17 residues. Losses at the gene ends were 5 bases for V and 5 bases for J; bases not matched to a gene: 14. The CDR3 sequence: CASSPQWSSGTTGELFF. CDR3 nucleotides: TGTGCCAGCAGCCCTCAGTGGTCCAGCGGGACGACCGGGGAGCTGTTTTTT.

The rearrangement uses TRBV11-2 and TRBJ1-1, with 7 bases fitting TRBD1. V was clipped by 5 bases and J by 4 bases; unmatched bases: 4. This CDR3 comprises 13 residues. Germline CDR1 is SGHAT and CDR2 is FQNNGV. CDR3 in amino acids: CASSQGTATEAFF. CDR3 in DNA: TGTGCCAGCAGCCAAGGGACAGCCACTGAAGCTTTCTTT.

CDR3 DNA: TGTGCCAGTAGTAGATATACAGGGAGGTCCAATGAGCAGTTCTTC. Translated: CASSRYTGRSNEQFF. The rearrangement links TRBV19 to TRBJ2-1; D may match TRBD1 or TRBD2 (6 bases each). The germline V and J ends were trimmed by 4 bases and 6 bases, with 16 bases remaining between them. The CDR3 has 15 residues. CDR1 is LNHDA and CDR2 is SQIVND in the germline V gene (reference sequence).

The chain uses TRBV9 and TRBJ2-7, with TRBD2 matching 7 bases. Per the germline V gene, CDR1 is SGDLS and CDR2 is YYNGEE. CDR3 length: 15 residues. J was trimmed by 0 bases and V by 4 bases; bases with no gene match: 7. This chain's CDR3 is CASSTSGTTSYEQYF. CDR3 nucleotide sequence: TGTGCCAGCAGCACCTCCGGGACTACCTCCTACGAGCAGTACTTC.

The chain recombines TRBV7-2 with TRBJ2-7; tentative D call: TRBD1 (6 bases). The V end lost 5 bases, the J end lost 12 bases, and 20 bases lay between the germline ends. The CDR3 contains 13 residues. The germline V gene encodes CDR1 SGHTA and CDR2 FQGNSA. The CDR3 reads CASSKQLQGRWYF. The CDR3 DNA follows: TGTGCCAGCAGCAAACAACTACAGGGACGATGGTACTTC.

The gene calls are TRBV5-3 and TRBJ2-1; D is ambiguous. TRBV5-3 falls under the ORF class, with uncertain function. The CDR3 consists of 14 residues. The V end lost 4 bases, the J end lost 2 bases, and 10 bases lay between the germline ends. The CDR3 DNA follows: TGTGCCAGAAGCCCTTCGGACCCCTACAATGAGCAGTTCTTC. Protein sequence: CARSPSDPYNEQFF.

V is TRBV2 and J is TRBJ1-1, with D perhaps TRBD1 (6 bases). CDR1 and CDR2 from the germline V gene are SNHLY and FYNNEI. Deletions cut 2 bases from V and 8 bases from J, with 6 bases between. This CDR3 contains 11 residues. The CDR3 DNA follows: TGTGCCAGCAGTGAAACAGGGGAAGCTTTCTTT. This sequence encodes CASSETGEAFF.

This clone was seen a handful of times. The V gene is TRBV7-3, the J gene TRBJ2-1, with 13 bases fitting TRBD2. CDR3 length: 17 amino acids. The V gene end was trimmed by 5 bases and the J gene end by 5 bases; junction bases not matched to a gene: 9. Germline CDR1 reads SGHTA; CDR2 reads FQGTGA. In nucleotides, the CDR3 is TGTGCCAGCAGCCCTCGGACTAGCGGGAGTCCCCACAATGAGCAGTTCTTC. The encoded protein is CASSPRTSGSPHNEQFF.

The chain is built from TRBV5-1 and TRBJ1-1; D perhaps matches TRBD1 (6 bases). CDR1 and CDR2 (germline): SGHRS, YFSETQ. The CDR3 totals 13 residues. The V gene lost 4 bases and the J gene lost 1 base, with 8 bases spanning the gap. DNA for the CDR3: TGCGCCAGCAGCAGGGGACAGAACACTGAAGCTTTCTTT. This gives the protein CASSRGQNTEAFF.

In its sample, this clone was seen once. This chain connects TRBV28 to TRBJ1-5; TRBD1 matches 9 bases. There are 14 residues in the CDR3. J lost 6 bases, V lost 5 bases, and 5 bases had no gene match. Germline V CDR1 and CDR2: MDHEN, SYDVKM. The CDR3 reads CASSTGQGFQPQHF. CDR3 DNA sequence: TGTGCCAGCAGTACGGGACAGGGTTTTCAGCCCCAGCATTTT.

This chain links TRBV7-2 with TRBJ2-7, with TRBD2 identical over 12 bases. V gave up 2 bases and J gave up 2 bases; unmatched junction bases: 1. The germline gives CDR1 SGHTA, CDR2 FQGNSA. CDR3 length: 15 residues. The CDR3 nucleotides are TGTGCCAGCAGCTTATCTAGCGGGGGGGCCTACGAGCAGTACTTC. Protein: CASSLSSGGAYEQYF.

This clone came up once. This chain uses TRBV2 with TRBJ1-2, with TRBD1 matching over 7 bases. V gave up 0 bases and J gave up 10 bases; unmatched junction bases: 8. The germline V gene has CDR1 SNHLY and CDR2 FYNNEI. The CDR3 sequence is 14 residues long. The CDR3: CASSEAGGYLDYTF. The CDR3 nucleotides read TGTGCCAGCAGTGAAGCAGGGGGCTATCTGGACTACACCTTC.

CDR3 region: CATSDSRESPRKETQYF. For the CDR3, the DNA is TGTGCCACCAGTGATTCCCGGGAGTCCCCCAGAAAAGAGACCCAGTACTTC. The V call is TRBV24-1, the J call TRBJ2-5; D may be TRBD2 (6 bases). CDR3 length: 17 residues. The germline V and J ends were trimmed by 2 bases and 3 bases, with 18 bases remaining between them. CDR1 is KGHDR and CDR2 is SFDVKD in the germline V gene.

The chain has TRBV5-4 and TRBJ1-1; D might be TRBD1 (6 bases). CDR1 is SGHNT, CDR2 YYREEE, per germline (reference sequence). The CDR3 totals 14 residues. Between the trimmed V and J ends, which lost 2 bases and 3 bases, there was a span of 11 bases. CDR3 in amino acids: CASSLQGSHTEAFF. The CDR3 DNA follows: TGTGCCAGCAGCTTACAGGGATCGCACACTGAAGCTTTCTTT.

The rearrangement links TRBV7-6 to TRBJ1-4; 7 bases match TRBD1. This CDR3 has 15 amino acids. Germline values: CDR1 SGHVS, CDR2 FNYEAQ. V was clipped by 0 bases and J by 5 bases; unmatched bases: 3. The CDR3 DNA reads TGTGCCAGCAGCTTAGCGACAGGGAACAATGAAAAACTGTTTTTT. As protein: CASSLATGNNEKLFF.

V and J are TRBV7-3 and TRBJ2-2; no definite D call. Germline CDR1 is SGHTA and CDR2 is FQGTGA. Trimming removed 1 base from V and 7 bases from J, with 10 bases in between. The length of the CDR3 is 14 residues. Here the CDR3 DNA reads TGTGCCAGCAGCTTAAACCCCCCAGACGGGGAGCTGTTTTTT. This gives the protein CASSLNPPDGELFF.

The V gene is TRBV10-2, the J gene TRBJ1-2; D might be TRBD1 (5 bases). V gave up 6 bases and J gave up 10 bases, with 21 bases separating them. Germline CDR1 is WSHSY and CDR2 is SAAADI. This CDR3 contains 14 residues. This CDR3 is CASREDSYNPHYTF. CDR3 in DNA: TGCGCCAGCAGGGAAGACAGCTATAATCCCCACTACACCTTC.

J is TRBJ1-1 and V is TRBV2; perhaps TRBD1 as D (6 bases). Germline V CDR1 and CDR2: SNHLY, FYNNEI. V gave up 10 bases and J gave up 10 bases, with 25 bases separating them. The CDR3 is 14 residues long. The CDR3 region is CATFDRTRQAGAFF. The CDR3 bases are TGTGCCACCTTCGACAGGACAAGACAGGCTGGAGCTTTCTTT. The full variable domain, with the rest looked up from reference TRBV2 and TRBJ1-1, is EPEVTQTPSHQVTQMGQEVILRCVPISNHLYFYWYRQILGQKVEFLVSFYNNEISEKSEIFDDQFSVERPDGSNFTLKIRSTKLEDSAMYFCATFDRTRQAGAFFGQGTRLTVV.

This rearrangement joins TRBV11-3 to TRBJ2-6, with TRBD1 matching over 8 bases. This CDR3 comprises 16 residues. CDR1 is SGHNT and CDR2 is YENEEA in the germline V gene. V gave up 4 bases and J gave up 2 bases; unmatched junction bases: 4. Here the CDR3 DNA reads TGTGCCAGCAGCTCAGGGGGCCGTGCTGGGGCCAACGTCCTGACTTTC. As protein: CASSSGGRAGANVLTF.